These 4 T cell receptor beta chains were all obtained from the same sample, sequenced in a study of cytomegalovirus exposure and HLA in healthy donors. PCR involved 60 Vbeta and 13 Jbeta primers. Sequenced by immunoSEQ multiplex PCR; TCRdb stores in-frame clones only, minus some. The sample includes roughly 200,000 clones, roughly 13% of them seen just once. Input material: PBMCs. Source of these receptors: a man aged 45 to 65 in good health and CMV-seropositive.

This clone has only a few counts. This sequence joins TRBV19 and TRBJ1-4, with D perhaps matching TRBD1 (5 bases). The V gene's germline CDR1 is LNHDA and CDR2 SQIVND (reference sequence). V was pared by 10 bases and J by 8 bases, with 20 bases between. This CDR3 is built from 14 residues. DNA for the CDR3: TGTGCCACTACCAATACATGGGGCGCGGAAAAACTGTTTTTT. It translates to CATTNTWGAEKLFF.

DNA for the CDR3: TGTGCCAGTAGTAACCCGGACAGGGGTGGCCATCAGCCCCAGCATTTT. Translation: CASSNPDRGGHQPQHF. The V gene is TRBV19, the J gene TRBJ1-5, with TRBD1 matching over 9 bases. J was trimmed by 5 bases and V by 4 bases; bases with no gene match: 9. Germline loops: CDR1 LNHDA, CDR2 SQIVND (reference sequence). The CDR3 length is 16 residues.

With regard to this clone: The conserved phenylalanine or tryptophan is not found at the CDR3 terminus, so this likely reflects a read error. Because the CDR3's place on the DNA is in doubt, the DNA is left out and the CDR3 is given as listed by TCRdb. The V gene is TRBV5-6, the J gene TRBJ1-1. The CDR3 comprises 13 residues, both ends counted. Germline assignment: CDR1 SGHDT and CDR2 YYEEEE. CDR3 sequence: CASSLSQGGGLRL.

The V gene is TRBV5-6, the J gene TRBJ1-1; D not resolved. In germline, CDR1 is SGHDT, CDR2 YYEEEE. The CDR3 has 14 amino acids. The V and J ends lost 0 bases and 4 bases respectively, with 10 bases between them. The chain's CDR3 is CASSLEWRGTEAFF. CDR3 DNA sequence: TGTGCCAGCAGCTTGGAGTGGCGGGGCACTGAAGCTTTCTTT.